This TCR beta chain was profiled in a study of early T cells in non-severe SARS-CoV-2 infection. Many counts were recorded for this clonotype. CDR3 size: 17 residues. Per the germline V gene, CDR1 is SGHTA and CDR2 is FQGNSA. With V trimmed by 2 bases and J by 7 bases, 16 bases remained unmatched. TCRdb reanalysed the 5' RACE reads using MiXCR and keeps one entry per CDR3 protein. Of about 36,000 distinct CDR3 sequences listed, nearly 10% are singletons. The rearrangement links TRBV7-2 to TRBJ1-2, with 7 bases aligning to TRBD1. The source material was whole blood. This clonotype was obtained from an adult who was a healthcare worker with PCR-confirmed SARS-CoV-2 infection or an uninfected control (not recorded which). The CDR3 loop is CASSLRSGTVGRLGYTF. The CDR3 coding sequence is TGTGCCAGCAGCTTAAGATCTGGGACAGTCGGTCGACTTGGCTACACCTTC.